Sequencing of this T cell receptor beta chain was carried out in a study of shared clonotypes between healthy human individuals. Study-wide background: Each donor contributed plates that comprised three CD4 naive, three CD4 memory, two CD8 naive and one CD8 memory. General study findings and limits: The small donor group covered limited genetic and exposure diversity.

The study drew all its donors from Caucasian adults living in Nashville, Tennessee. Profiled with immunoSEQ multiplex PCR; TCRdb holds only in-frame clones, not every one. The sample holds approximately 350,000 clones, 74% seen once. The length of the CDR3 is 15 residues. Per the germline V gene, CDR1 is GTSNPN and CDR2 is SVGIG (reference sequence). The V and J ends lost 2 bases and 5 bases respectively, with 18 bases between them. On this clone: Its antigen is unidentified.

Sequenced sample: memory CD4+ T cells sorted from blood. Subset defined: CD45RA-negative fraction. The sequence was obtained from a man aged 25-40 years in good health. This chain joins TRBV30 and TRBJ2-5; D is ambiguous. CDR3 DNA: TGTGCCTGGAGTTCACGCTTCCTTGTTCCGGAGACCCAGTACTTC. It encodes CAWSSRFLVPETQYF. Full variable domain (remainder filled in from reference TRBV30 and TRBJ2-5): SQTIHQWPATLVQPVGSPLSLECTVEGTSNPNLYWYRQAAGRGLQLLFYSVGIGQISSEVPQNLSASRPQDRQFILSSKKLLLSDSGFYLCAWSSRFLVPETQYFGPGTRLLVL.